This T cell receptor beta chain was identified in a study of T cell responses to AZD1222 COVID-19 vaccine. Sequencing used immunoSEQ multiplex PCR; TCRdb keeps in-frame clones, though not all of them. The sample lists approximately 96,000 clones; under 95% were seen once. On this clone: What it binds is not known.

Findings of the study overall: Repertoires were obtained only post-peak T cell response.

The clonotype was recovered from an adult who received the AZD1222 COVID-19 vaccine. Source: peripheral blood, taken 28 days after the second AZD1222 dose.

CDR3 nucleotide sequence: TGTGCCAGCAGTTCCCATACCTACGAGCAGTACTTC. This encodes CASSSHTYEQYF. This rearrangement joins TRBV28 to TRBJ2-7, with D hard to call. Germline V gene lookup returns CDR1 MDHEN and CDR2 SYDVKM. The CDR3 sequence is 12 residues long. Trimming removed 4 bases at V and 2 bases at J, with 6 bases between.